The sequence of this TCR beta chain was determined in a study of a mutant IDH1 vaccine in newly diagnosed glioma. Study information: Vaccines were begun 4-6 weeks after radiotherapy alone, or with temozolomide cycles.

The CDR3 spans 14 residues. Germline loops: CDR1 MDHEN, CDR2 SYDVKM. With V trimmed by 4 bases and J by 6 bases, 7 bases remained unmatched. Using immunoSEQ multiplex PCR, the repertoire was profiled, and TCRdb retains in-frame clones only, with some absent. The table includes roughly 130,000 clones, roughly 77% detected once. About this clone itself: No antigen is known for it.

Stated time point: week 11, during vaccination. Doses comprised 300 ug of mutant IDH1 20-mer peptide each, plus topical imiquimod. This rearrangement joins TRBV28 to TRBJ1-1; 8 bases are a match to TRBD1. Sequenced material: PBMCs, taken from a glioma patient whose treatment included an IDH1 peptide vaccine. The TCR originated in a middle-aged man with glioma. The CDR3 loop is CASSSQGAVAEAFF. The CDR3 region has the DNA TGTGCCAGCAGTTCCCAGGGGGCAGTTGCTGAAGCTTTCTTT.